The entry below gives a single TCR beta chain sequence along with its context. This entry comes from a study of blood T cell repertoires in COVID-19. Assay: immunoSEQ multiplex PCR; the TCRdb copy retains only in-frame clones and omits some. The data contain a few hundred thousand clones, approximately 87% of them seen just once; the ten biggest clones take up approximately 6.2%. The germline V and J ends were trimmed by 6 bases and 0 bases, with 15 bases remaining between them. CDR3 length: 16 amino acids. From germline, CDR1 is ENHRY and CDR2 SYGVKD. The chain carries TRBV10-3 and TRBJ1-5, with a possible D match to TRBD1 (6 bases). This sequence originates from a man aged 60-69 years who had recovered from COVID-19. The sequenced material came from peripheral blood. The CDR3 region has the DNA TGTGCCATCAGCGCTCAGGGGCTTTCTAGCAATCAGCCCCAGCATTTT. It encodes CAISAQGLSSNQPQHF.